Each of the 12 T cell receptor beta chains below was sequenced from the same sample in a study of cytomegalovirus exposure and HLA in healthy donors. 13 Jbeta primers and 60 Vbeta primers were used for the PCR. The assay was immunoSEQ multiplex PCR, and TCRdb's table has in-frame clones only and misses some. The sample holds about 120,000 clones, about 80% seen once. The sequenced sample consisted of PBMCs. These TCRs come from a woman between 35 and 50 years old in good health and CMV-seropositive.

This clone was counted a single time. This chain joins TRBV6-5 and TRBJ2-2; TRBD2 matches at 7 bases. CDR1 and CDR2 (germline): MNHEY, SVGAGI. The V and J ends lost 0 bases and 6 bases, in that order; junction bases with no gene match: 1. This CDR3 is 14 amino acids long. The CDR3 spells CASSYSGGAGELFF. The CDR3 DNA reads as TGTGCCAGCAGTTACTCGGGGGGGGCCGGGGAGCTGTTTTTT.

Only a few counts were recorded for this clone. The genes are TRBV19 and TRBJ2-7, with TRBD1 as a possible D gene (6 bases). The V end was cut by 6 bases, the J end by 3 bases, with 9 bases between. This CDR3 region has 12 residues. Germline values: CDR1 LNHDA, CDR2 SQIVND (reference sequence). CDR3 loop: CASRRGNYEQYF. Written as DNA, the CDR3 is TGTGCCAGTAGGAGGGGGAACTACGAGCAGTACTTC.

This clone turned up a few times. This sequence joins TRBV7-9 and TRBJ2-7; D call uncertain. CDR1 and CDR2 (germline): SEHNR, FQNEAQ (reference sequence). Trimming removed 2 bases at V and 6 bases at J, with 2 bases between. This CDR3 has 10 amino acids. The CDR3 loop reads CASSLREQYF. In DNA form, the CDR3 reads TGTGCCAGCAGCTTACGCGAGCAGTACTTC.

V is TRBV7-7 and J is TRBJ2-1, with 8 bases matching TRBD2. The length of the CDR3 is 13 residues. V lost 5 bases and J lost 6; bases outside the gene matches: 3. Germline V lookup: CDR1 SSHAT, CDR2 FNYEAQ (reference sequence). The CDR3 reads CASSTGTSNEQFF. The CDR3 nucleotides read TGTGCCAGCAGCACCGGGACTAGCAATGAGCAGTTCTTC.

V is TRBV5-1 and J is TRBJ1-5; 7 bases line up with TRBD1. The CDR3 runs to 15 residues. Germline V gene data show CDR1 as SGHRS and CDR2 as YFSETQ. The V segment lost 2 bases and the J segment 4 bases; nucleotides outside the gene matches: 6. The CDR3 DNA reads as TGCGCCAGCAGCTTCACAGGGGAGCAAAATCAGCCCCAGCATTTT. Amino acids: CASSFTGEQNQPQHF. Based on the CDR3 plus reference TRBV5-1 and TRBJ1-5, the full variable domain is KAGVTQTPRYLIKTRGQQVTLSCSPISGHRSVSWYQQTPGQGLQFLFEYFSETQRNKGNFPGRFSGRQFSNSRSEMNVSTLELGDSALYLCASSFTGEQNQPQHFGDGTRLSIL.

This clone was found a few times. The rearrangement uses TRBV18 and TRBJ1-5; 7 bases are shared with TRBD1. V lost 0 bases, J lost 5 bases, and 7 bases stayed unmatched. This CDR3 comprises 16 residues. CDR1 is KGHSH, CDR2 LQKENI, per germline. The CDR3 DNA sequence: TGTGCCAGCTCACCACCCCATAGAGGGGGCGATCAGCCCCAGCATTTT. Protein sequence: CASSPPHRGGDQPQHF.

V gene TRBV5-1 combines with J gene TRBJ1-6, with 7 nucleotides matching TRBD1. Looked up from germline, CDR1 is SGHRS and CDR2 is YFSETQ. The CDR3 is 16 amino acids. The ends lost 4 bases at V and 4 bases at J; junction bases unmatched: 8. The CDR3 here is CASSTGQTSYNSPLHF. The CDR3 DNA follows: TGCGCCAGCAGCACGGGACAGACATCTTATAATTCACCCCTCCACTTT.

V and J are TRBV7-2 and TRBJ1-1; D not resolved. Germline V gene lookup returns CDR1 SGHTA and CDR2 FQGNSA. The CDR3 contains 15 residues. Trimming removed 1 base from V and 3 bases from J, with 12 bases in between. The CDR3 region has the DNA TGTGCCAGCAGCTTAGAAATAGTTTCCTACACTGAAGCTTTCTTT. Its protein product is CASSLEIVSYTEAFF.

This clone was seen a few times. The CDR3 region is CASTTGGKAEAFF. The CDR3 nucleotides are TGCGCCAGCACCACAGGGGGGAAAGCTGAAGCTTTCTTT. The rearrangement joins TRBV5-1 to TRBJ1-1; 8 bases agree with TRBD1. Germline V gene data show CDR1 as SGHRS and CDR2 as YFSETQ. V was clipped by 6 bases and J by 6 bases; unmatched bases: 7. There are 13 residues in the CDR3.

This clone has a handful of counts. J is TRBJ1-5 and V is TRBV6-5; possibly TRBD1 for D (5 bases). The CDR3 sequence is 12 residues long. Per germline, CDR1 MNHEY and CDR2 SVGAGI. V lost 7 bases and J lost 6, with 10 bases in between. CDR3 DNA: TGTGCCAGCAACCAAAGGGGTCAGCCCCAGCATTTT. This gives the protein CASNQRGQPQHF.

This rearrangement joins TRBV30 to TRBJ1-5; D is possibly TRBD1 (5 bases). The germline V gene encodes CDR1 GTSNPN and CDR2 SVGIG (reference sequence). V was trimmed by 2 bases and J by 1 base, leaving 12 bases between them. The CDR3 is 15 residues long. The CDR3, as DNA: TGTGCCTGGAGTAGGAGGGGCGGAAGCAATCAGCCCCAGCATTTT. This translates into CAWSRRGGSNQPQHF. The full variable domain, completed using reference TRBV30 and TRBJ1-5, is SQTIHQWPATLVQPVGSPLSLECTVEGTSNPNLYWYRQAAGRGLQLLFYSVGIGQISSEVPQNLSASRPQDRQFILSSKKLLLSDSGFYLCAWSRRGGSNQPQHFGDGTRLSIL.

The chain employs TRBV13 and TRBJ2-7; 9 bases line up with TRBD1. The CDR3 spans 16 residues. Germline assignment: CDR1 PRHDT and CDR2 FYEKMQ (reference sequence). The J segment lost 3 bases and the V segment lost 5 bases, leaving 11 bases of the junction unmatched. CDR3 residues: CASSPSLGTGYYEQYF. The CDR3 nucleotides are TGTGCCAGCAGCCCCAGTTTAGGGACAGGGTACTACGAGCAGTACTTC.